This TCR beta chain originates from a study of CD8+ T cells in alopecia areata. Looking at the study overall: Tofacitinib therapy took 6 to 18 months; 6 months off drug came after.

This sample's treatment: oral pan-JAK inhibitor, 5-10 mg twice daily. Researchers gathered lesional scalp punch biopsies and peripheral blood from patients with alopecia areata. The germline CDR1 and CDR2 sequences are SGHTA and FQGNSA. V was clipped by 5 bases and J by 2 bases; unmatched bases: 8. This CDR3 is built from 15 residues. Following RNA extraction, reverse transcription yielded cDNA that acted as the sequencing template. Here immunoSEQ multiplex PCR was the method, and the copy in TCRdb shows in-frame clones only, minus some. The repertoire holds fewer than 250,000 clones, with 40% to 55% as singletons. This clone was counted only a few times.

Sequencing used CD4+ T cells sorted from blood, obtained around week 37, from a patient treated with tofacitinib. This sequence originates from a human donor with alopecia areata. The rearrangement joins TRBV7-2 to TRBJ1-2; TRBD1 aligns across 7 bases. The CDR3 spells CASSPRDSKNYGYTF. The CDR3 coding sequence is TGTGCCAGCAGCCCAAGGGACAGCAAGAACTATGGCTACACCTTC.